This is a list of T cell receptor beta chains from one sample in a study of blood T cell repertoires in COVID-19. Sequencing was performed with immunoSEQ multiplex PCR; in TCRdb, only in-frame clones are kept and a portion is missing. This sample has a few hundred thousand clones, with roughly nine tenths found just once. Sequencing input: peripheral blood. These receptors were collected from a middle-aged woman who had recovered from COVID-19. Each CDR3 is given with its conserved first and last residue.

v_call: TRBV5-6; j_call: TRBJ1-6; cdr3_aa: CASSLRTTPNSPLHF
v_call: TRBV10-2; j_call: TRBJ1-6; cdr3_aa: CASSEMGQGAGSPLHF
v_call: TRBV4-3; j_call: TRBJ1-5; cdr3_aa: CASGSGSGHQPQHF
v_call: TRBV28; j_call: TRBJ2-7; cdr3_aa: CASREQGARNEQYF
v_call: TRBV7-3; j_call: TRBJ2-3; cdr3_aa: CASSLTGGGTDTQYF
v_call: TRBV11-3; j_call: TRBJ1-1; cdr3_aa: CASSPRQDTEAFF
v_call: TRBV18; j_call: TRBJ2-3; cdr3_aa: CASSPPSRSTDTQYF
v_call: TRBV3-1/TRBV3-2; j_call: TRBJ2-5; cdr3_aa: CASSNDEVTQYF
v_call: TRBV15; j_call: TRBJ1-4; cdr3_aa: CATSRPTAGGNEKLFF
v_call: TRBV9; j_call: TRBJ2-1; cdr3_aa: CASSPHLRGAVDNEQFF
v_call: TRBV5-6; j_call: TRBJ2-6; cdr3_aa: CASSWSPVSGANVLTF
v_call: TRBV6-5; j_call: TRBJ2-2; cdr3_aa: CASSWGLAGNTGELFF
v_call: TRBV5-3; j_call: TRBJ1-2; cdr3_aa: CARSFGGQNF
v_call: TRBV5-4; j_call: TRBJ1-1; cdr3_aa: CASSFGQGNTEAFF
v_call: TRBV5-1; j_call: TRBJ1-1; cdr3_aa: CASSLAPGGGTEAFF
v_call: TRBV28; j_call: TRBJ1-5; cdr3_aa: CASSSGTAGANQPQHF
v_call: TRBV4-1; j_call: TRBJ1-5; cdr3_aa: CASSQGAAQPQHF
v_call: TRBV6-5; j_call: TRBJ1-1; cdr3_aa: CASSSQGLDEAFF
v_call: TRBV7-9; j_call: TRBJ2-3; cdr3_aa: CASSLLRTSGSNRTDTQYF
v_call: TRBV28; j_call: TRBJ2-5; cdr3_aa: CASRLAGGLETQYF
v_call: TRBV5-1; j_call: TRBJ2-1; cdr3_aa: CASSLLRSTNEQFF
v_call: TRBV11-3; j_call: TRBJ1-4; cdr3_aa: CASSSQATNEKLFF
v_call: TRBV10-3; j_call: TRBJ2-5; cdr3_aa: CAISESTSGRETQYF
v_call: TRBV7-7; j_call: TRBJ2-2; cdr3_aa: CASSLSTGEVTGELFF
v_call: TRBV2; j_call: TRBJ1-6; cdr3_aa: CASRRANSPLHF
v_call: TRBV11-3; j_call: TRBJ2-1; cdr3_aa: CASSLGGGSYNEQFF
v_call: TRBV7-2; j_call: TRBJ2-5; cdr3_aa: CASSLAGDQETQYF
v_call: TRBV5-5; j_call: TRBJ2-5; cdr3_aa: CASSFSSGQRGETQYF
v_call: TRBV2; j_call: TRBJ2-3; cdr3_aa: CASTGRPTDTQYF
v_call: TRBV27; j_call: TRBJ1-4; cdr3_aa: CASRGQRSPKLFF
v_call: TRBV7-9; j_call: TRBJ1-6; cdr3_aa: CASSLLGTSGYNSPLHF
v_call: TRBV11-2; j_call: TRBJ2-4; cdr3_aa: CASSLISLAGGQKNIQYF
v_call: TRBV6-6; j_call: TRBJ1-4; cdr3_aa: CASSQDRGPLGEKLFF
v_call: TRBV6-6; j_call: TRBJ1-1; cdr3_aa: CASSSTVSEAFF
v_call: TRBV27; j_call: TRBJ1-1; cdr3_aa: CASSFKYWDRGLVNTEAFF
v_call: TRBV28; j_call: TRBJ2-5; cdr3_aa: CASSPVRRVQETQYF
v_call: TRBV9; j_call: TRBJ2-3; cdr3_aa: CASSERPLSGTDTQYF
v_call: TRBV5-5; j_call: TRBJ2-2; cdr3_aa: CASSYGQGSTGELFF
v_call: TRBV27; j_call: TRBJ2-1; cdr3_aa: CASSFAGSYNEQFF
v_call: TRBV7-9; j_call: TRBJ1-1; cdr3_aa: CASSDRRTEAFF
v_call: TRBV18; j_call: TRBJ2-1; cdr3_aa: CASSPPVASGGATEQFF
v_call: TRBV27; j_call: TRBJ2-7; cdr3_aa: CASSPGTGVYEQYF
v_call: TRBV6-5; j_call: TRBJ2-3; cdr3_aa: CASGQGGTDTQYF
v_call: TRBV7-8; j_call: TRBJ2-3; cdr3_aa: CASSQRAPTDTQYF
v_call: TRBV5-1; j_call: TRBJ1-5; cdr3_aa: CASSLGGASNQPQHF
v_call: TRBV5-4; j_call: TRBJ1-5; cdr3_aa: CASSKDGLHNQPQHF
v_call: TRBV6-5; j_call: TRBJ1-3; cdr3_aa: CASSYLTGVGNTIYF
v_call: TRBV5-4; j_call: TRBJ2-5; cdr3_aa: CASSLRLAEGGTQYF
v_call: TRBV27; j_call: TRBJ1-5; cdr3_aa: CASSLSRTGRNQPQHF
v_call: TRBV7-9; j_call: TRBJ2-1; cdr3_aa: CASGRTLEQFF
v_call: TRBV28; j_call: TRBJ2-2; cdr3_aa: CASSYPGVSAGELFF
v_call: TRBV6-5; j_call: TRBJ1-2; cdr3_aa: CASSYVTDRANYGYTF
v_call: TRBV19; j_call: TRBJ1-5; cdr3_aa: CASSIRQGAGPQHF
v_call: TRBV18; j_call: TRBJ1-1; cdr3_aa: CASSPLQGSTEAFF
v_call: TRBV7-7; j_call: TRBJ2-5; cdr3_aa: CASSSLGGALQETQYF